A selection of T cell receptor beta chains follows, all from one sample in a study of T-cell memory formation after mild COVID-19. TCRdb processed the 5' RACE reads anew with MiXCR; each CDR3 protein has one entry. This repertoire shows about 350,000 distinct CDR3 sequences, 25% to 30% found once; its top ten account for roughly 12%. The sequenced material came from PBMCs or a T cell subset sorted from them (not recorded which). The receptors come from an adult woman who had mild COVID-19 (a few samples of this study predate the infection). Cell type and time point are not known. Each CDR3 is given with its conserved first and last residue. The D gene is left open where the match is weak. Clone size is shown for a subset of rows, as once, few, many or a class of expanded clone.

>TRBJ1-6|.|.|TRBV6-5
TGTGCCAGCAGGGGAGAGAATTCACCCCTCCACTTT
CASRGENSPLHF
>TRBJ2-5|few|.|TRBV4-3
TGCGCCAGCAGCCCCAAGATTTGGGGGGAGACCCAGTACTTC
CASSPKIWGETQYF
>TRBJ2-3|few|.|TRBV10-3
TGTGCCATCAGTGAGTCGAAGAACAGGGTCAGGGGAACAGATACGCAGTATTTT
CAISESKNRVRGTDTQYF
>TRBJ2-3|.|TRBD2|TRBV6-5
TGTGCCAGCAGTATAGCGGGGGAGCACACAGATACGCAGTATTTT
CASSIAGEHTDTQYF
>TRBJ2-5|.|TRBD2|TRBV3-1
TGTGCCAGCAGCCAAGCTAGCGGGGGGTCGGGCGGGACCCAGTACTTC
CASSQASGGSGGTQYF
>TRBJ2-3|many|.|TRBV7-9
TGTGCCAGCAGCGTACAGCCTATAAGCACAGATACGCAGTATTTT
CASSVQPISTDTQYF
>TRBJ2-3|.|.|TRBV7-9
TGTGCCAGCAGCTTAGTAGACATGCTGGGGGATACGCAGTATTTT
CASSLVDMLGDTQYF
>TRBJ2-4|.|TRBD2|TRBV2
TGTGCCAGCAGCCCTCCCGAGAGCGGGGGCGAAAACATTCAGTACTTC
CASSPPESGGENIQYF
>TRBJ2-3|.|TRBD2|TRBV6-1
TGTGCCAGCAGCCTAGAAAAGCGGGGAAGCACAGATACGCAGTATTTT
CASSLEKRGSTDTQYF
>TRBJ1-2|.|.|TRBV5-1
TGCGCCAGCAGCTTGATGGTTAGCAACTATGGCTACACCTTC
CASSLMVSNYGYTF
>TRBJ2-2|few|.|TRBV5-1
TGCGCCAGCAGCGAATTTTCGAACACCGGGGAGCTGTTTTTT
CASSEFSNTGELFF
>TRBJ2-1|few|TRBD2|TRBV7-8
TGTGCCAGCAGCTTAGGGAGGACTAGCGGGAGAAATGCGGCGGGAGAGCAGTTCTTC
CASSLGRTSGRNAAGEQFF
>TRBJ2-1|few|TRBD2|TRBV9
TGTGCCAGCAGCTCCCTGGTCCTAGCGGGGGGTAATGAGCAGTTCTTC
CASSSLVLAGGNEQFF
>TRBJ2-7|.|.|TRBV5-1
TGCGCCAGCAGCTTGGAGGGGTCATACTACGAGCAGTACTTC
CASSLEGSYYEQYF
>TRBJ2-1|few|.|TRBV6-1
TGTGCCAGCAGTGAAGTGCCGGGCTCCTACAATGAGCAGTTCTTC
CASSEVPGSYNEQFF
>TRBJ2-2|few|.|TRBV29-1
TGCAGCGTTGACGATCTGCGCACCGGGGAGCTGTTTTTT
CSVDDLRTGELFF
>TRBJ2-3|few|.|TRBV11-1
TGTGCCAGCAGCCCCGACGGTCTTGTTAGCGATACGCAGTATTTT
CASSPDGLVSDTQYF
>TRBJ2-1|.|.|TRBV7-2
TGTGCCAGCAGCTTTGACAGGCAAGCCTACAATGAGCAGTTCTTC
CASSFDRQAYNEQFF
>TRBJ2-1|.|TRBD1|TRBV11-2
TGTGCCAGCAGCTTAGGGGACAGGGGGCTGGATGAGCAGTTCTTC
CASSLGDRGLDEQFF
>TRBJ2-7|.|TRBD2|TRBV6-6
TGTGCCAGCAGACCTCCGGGACTAGCGGGGGGGATCGAGCAGTACTTC
CASRPPGLAGGIEQYF
>TRBJ2-2|.|TRBD1|TRBV12-3/TRBV12-4
TGTGCCAGCAGGCCAACCGGGACAGGAAACACCGGGGAGCTGTTTTTT
CASRPTGTGNTGELFF
>TRBJ2-7|.|TRBD1|TRBV20-1
TGCAGTGCTAGATCCCGGGACAGGATCCACGAGCAGTACTTC
CSARSRDRIHEQYF
>TRBJ1-3|.|.|TRBV12-3/TRBV12-4
TGTGCCAGTACTCTAGGGGTTTGGTCTGGAAACACCATATATTTT
CASTLGVWSGNTIYF
>TRBJ1-1|few|.|TRBV18
TGTGCCAGCTCAAGGTTCGATCCTTTGAACACTGAAGCTTTCTTT
CASSRFDPLNTEAFF
>TRBJ1-4|few|.|TRBV27
TGTGCCAGCAGTTTAGGTTTTAATGAAAAACTGTTTTTT
CASSLGFNEKLFF
>TRBJ1-1|.|TRBD1|TRBV5-1
TGCGCCAGCAGCTCGTCCGACAGGGTTCGTACTGAAGCTTTCTTT
CASSSSDRVRTEAFF
>TRBJ2-5|few|.|TRBV9
TGTGCCAGCAGCGTTGGTGGGGGCCCGGGTAGGGAGACCCAGTACTTC
CASSVGGGPGRETQYF
>TRBJ2-5|few|TRBD1|TRBV7-9
TGTGCCAGCAGCTTAAACAGGGGGTGGGAGACCCAGTACTTC
CASSLNRGWETQYF
>TRBJ2-7|many|.|TRBV5-1
TGCGCCAGCAGCTTCGGTGGCTCCTACGAGCAGTACTTC
CASSFGGSYEQYF
>TRBJ2-1|.|.|TRBV27
TGTGCCAGCACCAGGACTGGCAATGAGCAGTTCTTC
CASTRTGNEQFF
>TRBJ1-1|few|.|TRBV20-1
TGCAGTGCTAGAGATTTGATAAAGGGAGTAAGAACTGAAGCTTTCTTT
CSARDLIKGVRTEAFF
>TRBJ2-7|.|TRBD2|TRBV7-2
TGTGCCAGCAGAACGACCGGGACTAGCGGCGAGCAGTACTTC
CASRTTGTSGEQYF
>TRBJ2-5|.|.|TRBV20-1
TGCAGTGCTAGTGAAGGGATTCAAGAGACCCAGTACTTC
CSASEGIQETQYF
>TRBJ1-4|.|TRBD1|TRBV4-1
TGCGCCAGCAGCCAGACAGGGGGCGGATTTACTAATGAAAAACTGTTTTTT
CASSQTGGGFTNEKLFF
>TRBJ2-7|few|.|TRBV7-9
TGTGCCAGCAGCTTAGGGCCTAACTCCTACGAGCAGTACTTC
CASSLGPNSYEQYF
>TRBJ2-7|.|TRBD2|TRBV27
TGTGCCAGCAGTACCCTGGGAGGGTGGTACGAGCAGTACTTC
CASSTLGGWYEQYF
>TRBJ2-1|.|.|TRBV9
TGTGCCAGCAGCGCCCGGTGGCGGAGCTCCTACAATGAGCAGTTCTTC
CASSARWRSSYNEQFF
>TRBJ2-5|.|.|TRBV30
TGTGCCTGGAGCGACCCCGGTCGTCGCCAAGAGACCCAGTACTTC
CAWSDPGRRQETQYF
>TRBJ2-2|.|.|TRBV18
TGTGCCAGCTCAATCCGGGACAACACCGGGGAGCTGTTTTTT
CASSIRDNTGELFF
>TRBJ2-7|.|TRBD1|TRBV27
TGTGCCAGCAGTTCAAAGGGGACAGGGGGGTACGAGCAGTACTTC
CASSSKGTGGYEQYF
>TRBJ2-5|.|.|TRBV6-4
TGTGCCAGCAGTGACAACCGGGACGACCAAGAGACCCAGTACTTC
CASSDNRDDQETQYF
>TRBJ2-7|.|TRBD1|TRBV7-2
TGTGCCAGCAGCTTCCCCCCCGGGACAGGGTTTTACGAGCAGTACTTC
CASSFPPGTGFYEQYF
>TRBJ1-6|.|.|TRBV9
TGTGCCAGCAGCGTAGTTGGCACCTATAATTCACCCCTCCACTTT
CASSVVGTYNSPLHF
>TRBJ1-1|.|.|TRBV2
TGTGCCAGCAGTGAAAGGGGGGCCCAGGGCGCTGAAGCTTTCTTT
CASSERGAQGAEAFF
>TRBJ2-7|.|TRBD1|TRBV7-6
TGTGCCAGCAGCTACCGGACAGGATTTAGGAACGAGCAGTACTTC
CASSYRTGFRNEQYF
>TRBJ2-7|few|.|TRBV18
TGTGCCAGCTCACCACCAGGGCCCGAGCAGTACTTC
CASSPPGPEQYF
>TRBJ2-7|.|.|TRBV5-8
TGTGCCAGCAGCTTGCACTACACCTACGAGCAGTACTTC
CASSLHYTYEQYF
>TRBJ1-5|.|.|TRBV24-1
TGTGCCACCAGTGACCAGACACATGATCAGCCCCAGCATTTT
CATSDQTHDQPQHF
>TRBJ1-2|.|TRBD1|TRBV7-9
TGTGCCAGCAGCAAGGGACAGCAGGGCTACACCTTC
CASSKGQQGYTF
>TRBJ2-7|few|.|TRBV15
TGTGCCACCAGCAGAGAGAGGGATCTCTACGAGCAGTACTTC
CATSRERDLYEQYF
>TRBJ2-2|.|TRBD1|TRBV19
TGTGCCAGTAGTATAAAAGGGGGCCCCACCGGGGAGCTGTTTTTT
CASSIKGGPTGELFF
>TRBJ2-7|.|.|TRBV2
TGTGCCAGCAGTGATTCGGAGGTTCCCTACGAGCAGTACTTC
CASSDSEVPYEQYF
>TRBJ2-4|.|.|TRBV12-3/TRBV12-4
TGTGCCAGCAGTCCGGGGACAGCCAAAAACATTCAGTACTTC
CASSPGTAKNIQYF
>TRBJ1-2|.|.|TRBV27
TGTGCCAGCAGTTTACGAGGGGACCTCAATGGCTACACCTTC
CASSLRGDLNGYTF
>TRBJ2-7|few|.|TRBV5-1
TGCGCCAGCAGCTTACTTGTACGGCGCGAGCAGTACTTC
CASSLLVRREQYF
>TRBJ2-3|few|.|TRBV23-1
TGCGCCAGCAGTCAAGTCGTGAGGCGTAGCACAGATACGCAGTATTTT
CASSQVVRRSTDTQYF
>TRBJ2-1|few|.|TRBV10-3
TGTGCCATCAGTGATCTAGCTAATGAGCAGTTCTTC
CAISDLANEQFF
>TRBJ2-1|.|.|TRBV12-3/TRBV12-4
TGTGCCAGCAGTCCTGGGGGACATGAGCAGTTCTTC
CASSPGGHEQFF